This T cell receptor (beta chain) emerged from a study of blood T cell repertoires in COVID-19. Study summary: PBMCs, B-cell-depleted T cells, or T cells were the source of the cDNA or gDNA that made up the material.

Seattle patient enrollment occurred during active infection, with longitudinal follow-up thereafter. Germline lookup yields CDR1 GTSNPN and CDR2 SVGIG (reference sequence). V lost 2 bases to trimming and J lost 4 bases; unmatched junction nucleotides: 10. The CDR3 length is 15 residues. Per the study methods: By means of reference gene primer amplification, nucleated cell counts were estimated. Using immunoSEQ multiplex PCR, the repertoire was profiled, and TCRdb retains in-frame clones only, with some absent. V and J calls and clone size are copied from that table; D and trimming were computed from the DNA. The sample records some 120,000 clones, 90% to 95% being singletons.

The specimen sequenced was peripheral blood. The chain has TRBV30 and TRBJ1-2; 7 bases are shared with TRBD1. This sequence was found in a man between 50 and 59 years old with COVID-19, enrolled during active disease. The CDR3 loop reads CAWSWVGQVGYGYTF. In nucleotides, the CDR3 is TGTGCCTGGAGTTGGGTTGGACAGGTTGGCTATGGCTACACCTTC.